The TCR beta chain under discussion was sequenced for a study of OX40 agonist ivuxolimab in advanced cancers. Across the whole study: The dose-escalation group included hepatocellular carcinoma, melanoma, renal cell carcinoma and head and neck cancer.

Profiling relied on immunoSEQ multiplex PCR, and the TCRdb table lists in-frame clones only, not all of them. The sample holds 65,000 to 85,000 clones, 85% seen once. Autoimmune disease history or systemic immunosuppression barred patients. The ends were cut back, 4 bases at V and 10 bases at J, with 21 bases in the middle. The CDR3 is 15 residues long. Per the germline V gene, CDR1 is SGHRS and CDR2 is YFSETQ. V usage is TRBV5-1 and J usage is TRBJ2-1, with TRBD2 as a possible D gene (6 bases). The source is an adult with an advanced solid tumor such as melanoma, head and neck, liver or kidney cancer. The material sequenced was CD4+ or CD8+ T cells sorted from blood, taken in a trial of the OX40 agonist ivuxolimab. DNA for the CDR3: TGCGCCAGCAGCCCTGGGTCGACTAGACCAGACGAGCAGTTCTTC. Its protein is CASSPGSTRPDEQFF.